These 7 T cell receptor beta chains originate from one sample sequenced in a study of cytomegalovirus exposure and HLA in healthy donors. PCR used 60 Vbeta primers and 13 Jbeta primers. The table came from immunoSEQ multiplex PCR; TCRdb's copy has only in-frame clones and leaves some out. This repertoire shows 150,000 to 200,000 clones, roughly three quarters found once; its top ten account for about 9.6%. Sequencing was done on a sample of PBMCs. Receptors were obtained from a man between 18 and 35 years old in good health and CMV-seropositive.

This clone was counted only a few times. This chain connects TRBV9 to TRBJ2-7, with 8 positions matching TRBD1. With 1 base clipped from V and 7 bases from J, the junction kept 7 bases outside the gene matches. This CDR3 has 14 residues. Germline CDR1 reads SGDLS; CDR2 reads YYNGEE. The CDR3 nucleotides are TGTGCCAGCAGCGTAAAGGACAGGGTGAGGGAGCAGTACTTC. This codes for CASSVKDRVREQYF.

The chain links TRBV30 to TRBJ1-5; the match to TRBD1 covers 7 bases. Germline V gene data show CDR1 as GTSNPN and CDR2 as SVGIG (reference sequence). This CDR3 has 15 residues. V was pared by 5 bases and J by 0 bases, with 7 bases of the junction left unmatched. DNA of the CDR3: TGTGCCTGGGGGGACAGCGCGTATAGCAATCAGCCCCAGCATTTT. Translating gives CAWGDSAYSNQPQHF. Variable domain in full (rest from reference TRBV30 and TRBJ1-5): SQTIHQWPATLVQPVGSPLSLECTVEGTSNPNLYWYRQAAGRGLQLLFYSVGIGQISSEVPQNLSASRPQDRQFILSSKKLLLSDSGFYLCAWGDSAYSNQPQHFGDGTRLSIL.

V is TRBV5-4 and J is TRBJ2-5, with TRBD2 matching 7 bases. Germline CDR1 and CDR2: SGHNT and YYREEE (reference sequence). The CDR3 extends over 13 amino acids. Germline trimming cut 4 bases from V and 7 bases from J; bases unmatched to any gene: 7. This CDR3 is CASSVPPGGTQYF. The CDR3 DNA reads TGTGCCAGCAGCGTTCCCCCGGGGGGGACCCAGTACTTC.

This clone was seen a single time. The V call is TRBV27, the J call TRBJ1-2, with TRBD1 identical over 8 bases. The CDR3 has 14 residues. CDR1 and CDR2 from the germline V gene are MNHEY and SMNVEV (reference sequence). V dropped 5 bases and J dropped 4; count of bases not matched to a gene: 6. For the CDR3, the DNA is TGTGCCAGCAGTCCCTCAGGGGGCACCTATGGCTACACCTTC. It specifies CASSPSGGTYGYTF.

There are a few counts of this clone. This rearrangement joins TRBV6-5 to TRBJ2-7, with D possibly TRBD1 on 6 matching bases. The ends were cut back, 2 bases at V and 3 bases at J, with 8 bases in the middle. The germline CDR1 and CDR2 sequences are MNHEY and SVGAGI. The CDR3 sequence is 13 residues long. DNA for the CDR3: TGTGCCAGCAGTTACGACAGGTACTACGAGCAGTACTTC. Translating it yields CASSYDRYYEQYF.

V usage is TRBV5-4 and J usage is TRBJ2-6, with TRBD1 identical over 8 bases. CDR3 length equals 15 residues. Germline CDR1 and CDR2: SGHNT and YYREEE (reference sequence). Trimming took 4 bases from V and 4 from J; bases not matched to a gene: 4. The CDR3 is CASSRTGSGANVLTF. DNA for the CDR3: TGTGCCAGCAGCCGGACAGGGTCCGGGGCCAACGTCCTGACTTTC.

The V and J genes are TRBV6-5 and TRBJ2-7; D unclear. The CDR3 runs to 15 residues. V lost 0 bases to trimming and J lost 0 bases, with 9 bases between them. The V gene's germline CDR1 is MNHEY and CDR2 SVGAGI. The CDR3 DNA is TGTGCCAGCAGTTACTCGAAGAGGAGCTCCTACGAGCAGTACTTC. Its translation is CASSYSKRSSYEQYF.